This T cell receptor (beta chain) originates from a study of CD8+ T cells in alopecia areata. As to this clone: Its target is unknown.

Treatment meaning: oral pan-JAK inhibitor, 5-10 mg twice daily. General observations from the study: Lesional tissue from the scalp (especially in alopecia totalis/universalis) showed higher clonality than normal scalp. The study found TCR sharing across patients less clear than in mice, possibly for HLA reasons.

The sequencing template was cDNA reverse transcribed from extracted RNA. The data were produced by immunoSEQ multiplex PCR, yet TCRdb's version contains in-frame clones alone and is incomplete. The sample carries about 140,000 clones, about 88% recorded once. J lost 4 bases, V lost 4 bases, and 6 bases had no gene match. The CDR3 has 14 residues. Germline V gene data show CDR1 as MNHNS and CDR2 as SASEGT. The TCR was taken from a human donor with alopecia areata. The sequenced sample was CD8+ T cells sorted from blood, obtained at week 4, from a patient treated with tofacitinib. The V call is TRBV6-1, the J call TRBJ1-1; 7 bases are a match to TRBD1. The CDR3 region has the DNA TGTGCCAGCAGTGCGGGGGCAGGGGGCACTGAAGCTTTCTTT. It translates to CASSAGAGGTEAFF.